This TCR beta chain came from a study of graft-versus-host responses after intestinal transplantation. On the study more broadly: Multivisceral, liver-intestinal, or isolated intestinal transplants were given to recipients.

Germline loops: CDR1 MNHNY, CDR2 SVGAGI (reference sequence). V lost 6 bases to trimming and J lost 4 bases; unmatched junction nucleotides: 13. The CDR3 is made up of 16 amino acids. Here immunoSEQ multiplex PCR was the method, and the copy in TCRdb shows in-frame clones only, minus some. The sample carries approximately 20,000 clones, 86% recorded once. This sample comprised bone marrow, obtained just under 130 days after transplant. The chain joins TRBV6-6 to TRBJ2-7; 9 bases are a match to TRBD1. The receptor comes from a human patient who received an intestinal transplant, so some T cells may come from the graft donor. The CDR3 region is CASRPSGTGNIYEQYF. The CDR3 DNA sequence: TGTGCCAGCAGACCCTCCGGGACAGGGAATATTTACGAGCAGTACTTC.